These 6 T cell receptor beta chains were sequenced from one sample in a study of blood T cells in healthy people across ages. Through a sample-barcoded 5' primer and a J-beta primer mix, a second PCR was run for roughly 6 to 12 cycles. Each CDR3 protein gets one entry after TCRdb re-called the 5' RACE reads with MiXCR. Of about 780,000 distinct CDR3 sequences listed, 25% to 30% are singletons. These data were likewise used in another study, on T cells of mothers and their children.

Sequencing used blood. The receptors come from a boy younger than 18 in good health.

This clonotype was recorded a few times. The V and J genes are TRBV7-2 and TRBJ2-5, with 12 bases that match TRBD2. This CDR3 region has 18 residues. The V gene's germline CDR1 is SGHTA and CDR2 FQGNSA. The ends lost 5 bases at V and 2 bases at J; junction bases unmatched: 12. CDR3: CASSTLAGGPLSQETQYF. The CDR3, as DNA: TGTGCCAGCAGCACGCTAGCGGGGGGGCCGTTATCACAAGAGACCCAGTACTTC. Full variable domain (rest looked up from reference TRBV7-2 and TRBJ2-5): GAGVSQSPSNKVTEKGKDVELRCDPISGHTALYWYRQSLGQGLEFLIYFQGNSAPDKSGLPSDRFSAERTGGSVSTLTIQRTQQEDSAVYLCASSTLAGGPLSQETQYFGPGTRLLVL.

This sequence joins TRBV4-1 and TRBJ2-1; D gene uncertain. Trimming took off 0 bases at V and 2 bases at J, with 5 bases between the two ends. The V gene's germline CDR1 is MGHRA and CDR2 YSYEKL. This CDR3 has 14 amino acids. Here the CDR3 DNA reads TGCGCCAGCAGCCAAGATTGGCCCTACAATGAGCAGTTCTTC. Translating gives CASSQDWPYNEQFF.

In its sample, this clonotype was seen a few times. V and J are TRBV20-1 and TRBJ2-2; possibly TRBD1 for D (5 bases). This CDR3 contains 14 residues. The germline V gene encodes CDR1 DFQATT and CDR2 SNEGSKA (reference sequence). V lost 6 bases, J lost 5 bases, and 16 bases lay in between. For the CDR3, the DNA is TGCAGTGCCGCCCAGGGCCCTATAACCGGGGAGCTGTTTTTT. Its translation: CSAAQGPITGELFF.

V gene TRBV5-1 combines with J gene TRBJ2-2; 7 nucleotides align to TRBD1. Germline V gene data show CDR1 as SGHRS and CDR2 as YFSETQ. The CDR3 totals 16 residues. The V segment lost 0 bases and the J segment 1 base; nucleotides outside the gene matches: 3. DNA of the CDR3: TGCGCCAGCAGCTTGGCCGGGACAGTGAACACCGGGGAGCTGTTTTTT. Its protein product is CASSLAGTVNTGELFF.

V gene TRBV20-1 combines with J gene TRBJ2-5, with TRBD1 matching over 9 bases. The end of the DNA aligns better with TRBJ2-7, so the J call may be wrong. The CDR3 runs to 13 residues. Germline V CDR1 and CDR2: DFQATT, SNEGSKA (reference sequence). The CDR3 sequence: CSAGDREVYEQYF. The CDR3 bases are TGCAGTGCAGGGGACAGGGAGGTTTACGAGCAGTACTTC.

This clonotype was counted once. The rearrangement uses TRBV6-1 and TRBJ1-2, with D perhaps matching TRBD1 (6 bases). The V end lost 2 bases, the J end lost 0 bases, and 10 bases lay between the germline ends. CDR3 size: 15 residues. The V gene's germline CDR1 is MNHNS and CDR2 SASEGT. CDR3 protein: CASSESRTANYGYTF. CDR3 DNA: TGTGCCAGCAGTGAATCCAGGACAGCTAACTATGGCTACACCTTC.